This TCR beta chain was identified during a study of shared clonotypes between healthy human individuals. In the study overall: Samples came from a couple of female and a few male donors aged 18 to 49. For every donor, three CD4 naive, three CD4 memory, two CD8 naive and one CD8 memory plates were used. Overall study findings and caveats: Relative to clonotypes present in all four donors, those not shared had lower generation probabilities.

TCRdb's copy holds only in-frame clones and misses some; the assay was immunoSEQ multiplex PCR. The sample consists of around 350,000 clones, 73% of them appearing once. Points on this clone: Its antigen is not identified.

This CDR3 has 17 amino acids. Losses at the gene ends were 0 bases for V and 6 bases for J; bases not matched to a gene: 12. Germline values: CDR1 SGHAT, CDR2 FQNNGV. Sequencing used memory CD4+ T cells sorted from blood. Subset in this sample: CD45RA-negative fraction. This TCR derives from a man aged 30 to 39 in good health. The chain couples TRBV11-2 to TRBJ2-7; 9 bases match TRBD2. Here the CDR3 reads CASSLDFSVSGGREQYF. In nucleotides, the CDR3 is TGTGCCAGCAGCTTAGATTTTTCGGTTAGCGGGGGTCGCGAGCAGTACTTC. Using reference TRBV11-2 and TRBJ2-7 for the parts outside the CDR3, the full variable domain is EAGVAQSPRYKIIEKRQSVAFWCNPISGHATLYWYQQILGQGPKLLIQFQNNGVVDDSQLPKDRFSAERLKGVDSTLKIQPAKLEDSAVYLCASSLDFSVSGGREQYFGPGTRLTVT.